Given below is one TCR beta chain in context. Deletions cut 4 bases from V and 0 bases from J, with 4 bases between. Per the germline V gene, CDR1 is LGHDT and CDR2 is YNNKEL (reference sequence). CDR3 size: 13 residues. As processed by the authors: Estimated nucleated cell counts came from reference gene primer amplification. Sequencing used immunoSEQ multiplex PCR; TCRdb keeps in-frame clones, though not all of them. Clone size and V and J calls were adopted from that table, with D and trimming inferred from the DNA. Of hundreds of thousands of clones in the sample, roughly 88% were seen once. The source of the sample is a study of blood T cell repertoires in COVID-19. Background on the study: Material from acute and convalescent COVID-19 was sourced from the United States, Italy and Spain.

This TCR was recovered from a human donor in a cohort sampled during active COVID-19. J is TRBJ1-3 and V is TRBV3-1 (or the pseudogene TRBV3-2); D call uncertain. Sequenced sample: peripheral blood. CDR3 amino acids: CASSRYSGNTIYF. DNA for the CDR3: TGTGCCAGCAGCCGCTACTCTGGAAACACCATATATTTT.